One sample yielded the 20 T cell receptor beta chains listed below, sequenced in a study of OX40 agonist ivuxolimab in advanced cancers. TCRdb's table, derived via immunoSEQ multiplex PCR, lists solely in-frame clones and lacks some. The table has around 85,000 clones, under 95% seen once. The source material was CD4+ or CD8+ T cells sorted from blood, sampled in a trial of the OX40 agonist ivuxolimab. These receptors were obtained from an adult with an advanced solid tumor such as melanoma, head and neck, liver or kidney cancer.

The sample holds one count of this clone. V and J are TRBV15 and TRBJ2-1, with D uncertain. Germline values: CDR1 LNHNV, CDR2 YYDKDF (reference sequence). V lost 3 bases, J lost 4 bases, and 13 bases lay in between. The CDR3 spans 15 residues. This CDR3 reads CATSSDIMVYNEQFF. CDR3 bases: TGTGCCACCAGCAGTGACATCATGGTGTACAATGAGCAGTTCTTC.

This chain joins TRBV29-1 and TRBJ2-1, with no clear D. This CDR3 has 12 residues. V lost 7 bases and J 6 bases, leaving 13 bases between the germline ends. The V gene's germline CDR1 is SQVTM and CDR2 ANQGSEA. CDR3 nucleotide sequence: TGCAGCGCCCCACACCTGGCCAATGAGCAGTTCTTC. It is translated as CSAPHLANEQFF.

This clone has just a few counts. The V and J genes are TRBV11-3 and TRBJ2-7; D is possibly TRBD2 (5 bases). The CDR3 is made up of 12 amino acids. CDR1 SGHNT and CDR2 YENEEA come from the germline V gene. The CDR3, as DNA: TGTGCCAGCAGCATGGACTCCCACGAGCAGTACGTC. Residues: CASSMDSHEQYV.

The chain combines TRBV4-1 with TRBJ1-1; D gene unclear. CDR3 length equals 16 residues. The V end was cut by 3 bases, the J end by 1 base, with 15 bases between. The germline V gene has CDR1 MGHRA and CDR2 YSYEKL. The CDR3 DNA reads as TGCGCCAGCAGCCAGCAACCGCCCCCAGAGAACACTGAAGCTTTCTTT. Encoded protein: CASSQQPPPENTEAFF.

This clone was seen only a few times. The rearrangement links TRBV19 to TRBJ1-3, with D possibly being TRBD1 (6 bases). V gave up 4 bases and J gave up 10 bases, with 23 bases separating them. Per the germline V gene, CDR1 is LNHDA and CDR2 is SQIVND (reference sequence). This CDR3 region has 16 residues. The CDR3 loop reads CASSNRNRGQRPTIYF. The CDR3 DNA reads TGTGCCAGTAGTAATCGAAACCGGGGACAAAGGCCTACCATATATTTT.

In its sample, this clone was seen once. This chain connects TRBV30 to TRBJ1-5, with 8 bases identical to TRBD1. This CDR3 comprises 14 residues. V dropped 0 bases and J dropped 7; count of bases not matched to a gene: 5. CDR1 GTSNPN and CDR2 SVGIG come from the germline V gene (reference sequence). The CDR3 region has the DNA TGTGCCTGGAGTGTTGGACAGGGAAGACAGCCCCAGCATTTT. This codes for CAWSVGQGRQPQHF. Looking up the rest from reference TRBV30 and TRBJ1-5 gives the full variable domain: SQTIHQWPATLVQPVGSPLSLECTVEGTSNPNLYWYRQAAGRGLQLLFYSVGIGQISSEVPQNLSASRPQDRQFILSSKKLLLSDSGFYLCAWSVGQGRQPQHFGDGTRLSIL.

The CDR3 DNA sequence: TGTGCCAGCAGTTACGGCCAGGGTAACTATGGCTACACCTTC. Encoded protein: CASSYGQGNYGYTF. This chain links TRBV6-6 with TRBJ1-2, with D perhaps matching TRBD1 (5 bases). CDR1 is MNHNY, CDR2 SVGAGI, per germline (reference sequence). CDR3 size: 14 residues. V shed 2 bases and J shed 1 base, with 8 bases lying between them.

The gene calls are TRBV15 and TRBJ1-5; TRBD1 might be the D (6 bases). This CDR3 is 12 amino acids long. Germline V gene sequence: CDR1 LNHNV, CDR2 YYDKDF (reference sequence). V was cut by 11 bases and J by 5 bases, with 13 bases left in between. In DNA form, the CDR3 reads TGTGCCGCTAGTGGGGGCTATCAGCCCCAGCATTTT. Translated, it gives CAASGGYQPQHF.

V usage is TRBV6-6 and J usage is TRBJ1-4; D is possibly TRBD1 (5 bases). This CDR3 spans 13 amino acids. CDR1 and CDR2 from the germline V gene are MNHNY and SVGAGI (reference sequence). The V end was cut by 3 bases, the J end by 8 bases, with 10 bases between. The CDR3 DNA is TGTGCCAGCAGTTATTCCGAGGGGGAAAAACTGTTTTTT. Its translation is CASSYSEGEKLFF.

CDR3 coding DNA: TGTGCCAGCAGTTTATTCATCGGGCTTGAGGGAAGCAATCAGCCCCAGCATTTT. This translates into CASSLFIGLEGSNQPQHF. The chain recombines TRBV28 with TRBJ1-5, with D unresolved. Germline V gives CDR1 MDHEN, CDR2 SYDVKM. The CDR3 runs 18 residues. Trimming shortened V by 1 base and J by 1 base, and 17 bases separated the two germline ends.

This chain joins TRBV14 and TRBJ1-2; 9 positions agree with TRBD1. The CDR3 consists of 13 residues. Germline V gives CDR1 SGHDN, CDR2 FVKESK. V was pared by 4 bases and J by 8 bases, with 5 bases of the junction left unmatched. The CDR3 here is CASSLIGQGGYTF. The CDR3 coding sequence is TGTGCCAGCAGCCTCATTGGACAGGGGGGCTACACCTTC.

V and J are TRBV9 and TRBJ1-1; D not certain. This CDR3 region has 16 residues. CDR1 is SGDLS, CDR2 YYNGEE, per germline. Trimming shortened V by 3 bases and J by 2 bases, and 17 bases separated the two germline ends. CDR3 residues: CASSDDSLGINTEAFF. Written as DNA, the CDR3 is TGTGCCAGCAGCGACGACTCGTTGGGGATCAACACTGAAGCTTTCTTT.

CDR3 sequence (DNA): TGCGCCAGCAGCCAAGATAGGATTGGTTACTACGACCAGAACACCGGGGAGCTGTTTTTT. This codes for CASSQDRIGYYDQNTGELFF. The chain combines TRBV4-3 with TRBJ2-2; no clear D gene. Per germline, CDR1 LGHNA and CDR2 YSLEER. V lost 0 bases, J lost 1 base, and 21 bases lay in between. The CDR3 consists of 20 residues.

This clone was counted only a few times. This sequence joins TRBV9 and TRBJ2-7; 7 bases line up with TRBD1. The CDR3 contains 14 residues. Trimming removed 0 bases from V and 3 bases from J; junction bases left unmatched: 3. The V gene's germline CDR1 is SGDLS and CDR2 YYNGEE. The CDR3 loop is CASSVGAGGYEQYV. The DNA for the CDR3 is TGTGCCAGCAGCGTAGGTGCAGGGGGCTACGAGCAGTACGTC.

J is TRBJ2-5 and V is TRBV4-1; no clear D gene. Trimming pared 5 bases from V and 4 bases from J, leaving 11 bases between. The CDR3 has 13 residues. Per the germline V gene, CDR1 is MGHRA and CDR2 is YSYEKL. The CDR3 nucleotides read TGCGCCAGCAGCGCTCGGAAGAGAGAGACCCAGTACTTC. This codes for CASSARKRETQYF.

J is TRBJ1-1 and V is TRBV7-8, with a weak D call TRBD1 (5 bases). CDR1 is SGHVS and CDR2 is FQNEAQ in the germline V gene. V lost 1 base to trimming and J lost 4 bases, with 10 bases between them. This CDR3 is 14 amino acids long. CDR3 loop: CASSLVGAGTEAFF. The CDR3 nucleotides are TGTGCCAGCAGCTTAGTTGGGGCTGGCACTGAAGCTTTCTTT.

This rearrangement joins TRBV30 to TRBJ2-1; D perhaps matches TRBD2 (6 bases). The CDR3 spans 10 residues. CDR1 is GTSNPN and CDR2 is SVGIG in the germline V gene (reference sequence). The V gene lost 3 bases and the J gene lost 9 bases, with 6 bases spanning the gap. CDR3 DNA sequence: TGTGCCTGGAGGCGGGGTGAGCAGTTCTTC. As protein: CAWRRGEQFF.

The chain combines TRBV5-6 with TRBJ2-1, with a tentative D call TRBD1 (5 bases). Trimming stripped 2 bases from V and 14 bases from J, with 11 bases between. This CDR3 is 11 amino acids long. CDR1 and CDR2 from the germline V gene are SGHDT and YYEEEE. CDR3 in amino acids: CASSFWGSEFF. CDR3 coding DNA: TGTGCCAGCAGCTTTTGGGGCTCGGAGTTCTTC.

V gene TRBV4-3 combines with J gene TRBJ2-1, with 8 bases matching TRBD2. After removal of 3 bases from V and 2 bases from J, the junction contained 6 bases not matched to a gene. Germline CDR1 and CDR2: LGHNA and YSLEER. This CDR3 has 16 residues. The CDR3 nucleotides are TGCGCCAGCAGCCAGAGGTCGGGGGGGGCCTACAATGAGCAGTTCTTC. Amino acid sequence: CASSQRSGGAYNEQFF.

V and J are TRBV28 and TRBJ2-4; 8 nucleotides align to TRBD2. Trimming cost V 3 bases and J 6 bases; bases outside gene matches: 4. The CDR3 loop spans 14 amino acids. CDR1 and CDR2 from the germline V gene are MDHEN and SYDVKM. DNA for the CDR3: TGTGCCAGCAGTTTCGGGGGGGACGGAAACATTCAGTACTTC. The encoded protein is CASSFGGDGNIQYF.